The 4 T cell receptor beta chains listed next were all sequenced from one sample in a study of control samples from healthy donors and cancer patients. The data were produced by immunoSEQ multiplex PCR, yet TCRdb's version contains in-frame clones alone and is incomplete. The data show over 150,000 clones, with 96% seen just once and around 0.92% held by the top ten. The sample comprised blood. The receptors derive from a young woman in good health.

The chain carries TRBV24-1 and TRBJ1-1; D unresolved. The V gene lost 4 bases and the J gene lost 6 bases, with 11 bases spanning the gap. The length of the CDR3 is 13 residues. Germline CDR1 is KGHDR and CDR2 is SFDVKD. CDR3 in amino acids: CATSEPGSPEAFF. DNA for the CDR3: TGTGCCACCAGTGAGCCAGGTAGCCCTGAAGCTTTCTTT.

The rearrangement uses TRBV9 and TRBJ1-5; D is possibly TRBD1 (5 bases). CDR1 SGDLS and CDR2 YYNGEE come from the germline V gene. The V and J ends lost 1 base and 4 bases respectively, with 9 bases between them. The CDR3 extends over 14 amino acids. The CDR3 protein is CASSVTGGNQPQHF. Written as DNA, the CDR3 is TGTGCCAGCAGCGTAACGGGGGGAAATCAGCCCCAGCATTTT. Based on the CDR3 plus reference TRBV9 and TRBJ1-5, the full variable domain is DSGVTQTPKHLITATGQRVTLRCSPRSGDLSVYWYQQSLDQGLQFLIQYYNGEERAKGNILERFSAQQFPDLHSELNLSSLELGDSALYFCASSVTGGNQPQHFGDGTRLSIL.

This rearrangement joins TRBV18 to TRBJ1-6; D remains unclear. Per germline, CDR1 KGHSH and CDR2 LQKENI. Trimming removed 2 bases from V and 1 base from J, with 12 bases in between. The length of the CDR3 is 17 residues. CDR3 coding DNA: TGTGCCAGCTCACCATCAGCAGCCGGATCCTATAATTCACCCCTCCACTTT. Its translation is CASSPSAAGSYNSPLHF.

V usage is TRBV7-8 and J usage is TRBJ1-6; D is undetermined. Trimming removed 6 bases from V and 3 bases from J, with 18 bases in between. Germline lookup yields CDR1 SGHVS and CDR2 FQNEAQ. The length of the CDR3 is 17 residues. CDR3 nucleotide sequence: TGTGCCAGCAGTTCGCCCGGGCCCCTCAGCTATAATTCACCCCTCCACTTT. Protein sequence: CASSSPGPLSYNSPLHF.